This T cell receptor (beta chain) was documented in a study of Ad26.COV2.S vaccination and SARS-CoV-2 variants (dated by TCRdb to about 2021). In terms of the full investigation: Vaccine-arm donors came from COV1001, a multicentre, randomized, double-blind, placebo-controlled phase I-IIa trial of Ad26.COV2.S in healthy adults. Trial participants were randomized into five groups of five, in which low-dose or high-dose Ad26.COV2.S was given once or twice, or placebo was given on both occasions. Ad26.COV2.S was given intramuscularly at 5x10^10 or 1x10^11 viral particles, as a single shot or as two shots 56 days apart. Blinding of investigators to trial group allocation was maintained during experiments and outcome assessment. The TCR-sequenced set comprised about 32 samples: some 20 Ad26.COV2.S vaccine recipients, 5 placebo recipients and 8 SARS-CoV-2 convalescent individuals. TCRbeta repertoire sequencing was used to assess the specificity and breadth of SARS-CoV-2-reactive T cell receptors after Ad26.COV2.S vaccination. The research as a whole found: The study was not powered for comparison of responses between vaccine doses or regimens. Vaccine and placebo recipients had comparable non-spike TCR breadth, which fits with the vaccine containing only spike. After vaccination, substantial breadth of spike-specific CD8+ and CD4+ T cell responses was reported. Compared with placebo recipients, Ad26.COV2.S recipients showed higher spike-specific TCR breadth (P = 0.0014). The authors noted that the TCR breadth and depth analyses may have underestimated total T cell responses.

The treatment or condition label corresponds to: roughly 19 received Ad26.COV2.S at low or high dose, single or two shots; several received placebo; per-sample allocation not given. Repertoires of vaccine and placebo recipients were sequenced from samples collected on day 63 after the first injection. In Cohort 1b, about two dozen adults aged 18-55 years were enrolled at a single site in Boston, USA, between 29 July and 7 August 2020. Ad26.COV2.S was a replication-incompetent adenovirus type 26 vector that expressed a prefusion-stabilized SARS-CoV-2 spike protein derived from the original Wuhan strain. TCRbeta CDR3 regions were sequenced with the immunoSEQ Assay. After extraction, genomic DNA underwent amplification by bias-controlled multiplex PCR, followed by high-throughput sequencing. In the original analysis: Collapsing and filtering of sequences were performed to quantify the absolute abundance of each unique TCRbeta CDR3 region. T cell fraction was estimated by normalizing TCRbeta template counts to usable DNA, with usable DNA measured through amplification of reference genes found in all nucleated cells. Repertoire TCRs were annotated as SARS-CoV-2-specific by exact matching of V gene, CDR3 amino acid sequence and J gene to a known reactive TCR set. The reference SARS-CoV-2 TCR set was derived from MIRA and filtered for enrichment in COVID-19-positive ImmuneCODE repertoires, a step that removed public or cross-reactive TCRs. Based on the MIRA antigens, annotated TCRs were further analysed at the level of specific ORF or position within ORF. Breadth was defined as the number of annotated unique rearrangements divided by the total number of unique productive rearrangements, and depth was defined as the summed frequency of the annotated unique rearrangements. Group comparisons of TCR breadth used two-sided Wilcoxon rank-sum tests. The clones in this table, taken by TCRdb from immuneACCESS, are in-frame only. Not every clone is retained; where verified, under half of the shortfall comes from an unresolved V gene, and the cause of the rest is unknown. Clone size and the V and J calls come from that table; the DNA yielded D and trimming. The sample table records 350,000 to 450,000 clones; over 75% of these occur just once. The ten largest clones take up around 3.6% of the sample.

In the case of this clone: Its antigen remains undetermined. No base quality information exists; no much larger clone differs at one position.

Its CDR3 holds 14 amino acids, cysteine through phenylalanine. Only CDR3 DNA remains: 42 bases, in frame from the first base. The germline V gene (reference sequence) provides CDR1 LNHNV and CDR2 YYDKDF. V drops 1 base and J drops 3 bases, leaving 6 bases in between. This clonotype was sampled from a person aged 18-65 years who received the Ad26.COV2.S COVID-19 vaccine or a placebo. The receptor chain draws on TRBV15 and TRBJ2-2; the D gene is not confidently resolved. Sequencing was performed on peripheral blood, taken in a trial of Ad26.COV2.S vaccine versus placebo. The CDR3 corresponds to CATSRGGDTGELFF. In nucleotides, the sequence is TGTGCCACCAGCAGAGGCGGCGACACCGGGGAGCTGTTTTTT.